The rows below give T cell receptor beta chains drawn from one sample of a study of blood T cell repertoires in COVID-19. Assay used: immunoSEQ multiplex PCR; TCRdb lists only in-frame clones, some missing. The top ten clones hold 3.7% of a sample with about 170,000 clones, 87% of them seen once. The sample taken for sequencing was peripheral blood. The receptor source for this set is a man aged 18-30 years with active or convalescent COVID-19. The conserved cysteine and the conserved F or W are not part of the CDR3 here. A D gene is named only where the DNA matches it firmly.

v_call: TRBV30
j_call: TRBJ2-7
d_call: NA
cdr3_aa: AWARTAYEQY

v_call: TRBV4-1
j_call: TRBJ1-1
d_call: NA
cdr3_aa: ASSQVRETEAF

v_call: TRBV29-1
j_call: TRBJ2-1
d_call: TRBD1
cdr3_aa: SGGTVNEQF

v_call: TRBV6-1
j_call: TRBJ2-7
d_call: NA
cdr3_aa: ASSEARLTYEQY

v_call: TRBV11-3
j_call: TRBJ2-2
d_call: NA
cdr3_aa: ASSLVRNTGELF

v_call: TRBV6-5
j_call: TRBJ2-7
d_call: NA
cdr3_aa: ASSRTEITSGQY

v_call: TRBV6-2/TRBV6-3
j_call: TRBJ1-1
d_call: TRBD1
cdr3_aa: ASSYTGDTEAF

v_call: TRBV19
j_call: TRBJ2-6
d_call: TRBD1
cdr3_aa: ASSDRGFASGANVLT

v_call: TRBV11-2
j_call: TRBJ1-1
d_call: TRBD1
cdr3_aa: ASSLGRTGRGVRAF

v_call: TRBV3-1/TRBV3-2
j_call: TRBJ2-1
d_call: NA
cdr3_aa: ASSPPRGDNSYNEQF

v_call: TRBV11-2
j_call: TRBJ1-2
d_call: NA
cdr3_aa: ASSLSGLYGYT